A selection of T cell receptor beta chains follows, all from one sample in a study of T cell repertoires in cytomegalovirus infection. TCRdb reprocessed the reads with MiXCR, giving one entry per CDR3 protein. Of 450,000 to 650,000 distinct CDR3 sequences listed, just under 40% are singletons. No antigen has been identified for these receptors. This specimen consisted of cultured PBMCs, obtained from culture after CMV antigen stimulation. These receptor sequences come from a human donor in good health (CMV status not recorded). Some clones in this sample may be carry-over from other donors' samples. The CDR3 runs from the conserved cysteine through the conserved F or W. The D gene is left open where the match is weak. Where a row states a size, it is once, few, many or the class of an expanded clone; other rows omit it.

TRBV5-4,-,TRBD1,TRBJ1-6,TGTGCCAGCAGCCCGACCGGGACAGGGGGTAATTCACCCCTCCACTTT,CASSPTGTGGNSPLHF
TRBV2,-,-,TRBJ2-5,TGTGCCAGCAGTGCGGACAAGGAAGAGACCCAGTACTTC,CASSADKEETQYF
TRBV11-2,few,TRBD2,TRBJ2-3,TGTGCCAGCAGCCCGCCGAGAGCGGGGGCCAGCACAGATACGCAGTATTTT,CASSPPRAGASTDTQYF
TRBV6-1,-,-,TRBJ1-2,TGTGCCAGCAGTGGACTTTTCGGGGGGGACTATGGCTACACCTTC,CASSGLFGGDYGYTF
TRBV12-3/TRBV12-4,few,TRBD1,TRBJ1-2,TGTGCCAGCAGACCAGACAGGGAATATGGCTACACCTTC,CASRPDREYGYTF
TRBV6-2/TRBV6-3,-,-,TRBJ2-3,TGTGCCAGCAGTTACGAGTCGGGACGCGGAGTCGATACAGATACGCAGTATTTT,CASSYESGRGVDTDTQYF
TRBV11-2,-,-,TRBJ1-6,TGTGCCAGCAGCCCGCCGGGGGAGAGGTTACCCCTCCACTTT,CASSPPGERLPLHF
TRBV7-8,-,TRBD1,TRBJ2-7,TGTGCCAGCAGCTTAGAGGGCACAGGGGGGCTCTACGAGCAGTACTTC,CASSLEGTGGLYEQYF
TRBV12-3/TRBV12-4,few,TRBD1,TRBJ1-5,TGTGCCAGCAGTTTAGGGACAGGGACTCAGCCCCAGCATTTT,CASSLGTGTQPQHF
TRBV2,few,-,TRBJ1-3,TGTGCCAGCAGTGACAGGGTGGGAGGAAACACCATATATTTT,CASSDRVGGNTIYF
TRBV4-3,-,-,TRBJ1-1,TGCGCCAGCAGCCAAGTTGGGTGGGACACTGAAGCTTTCTTT,CASSQVGWDTEAFF
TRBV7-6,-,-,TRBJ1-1,TGTGCCAGCAGCGTTCTGGGGGTGGGAGCTTTCTTT,CASSVLGVGAFF
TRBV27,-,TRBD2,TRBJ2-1,TGTGCCAGCAGTCGCCTCCCCAGCGGGGGATTCCCCAATGAGCAGTTCTTC,CASSRLPSGGFPNEQFF
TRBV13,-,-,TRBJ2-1,TGTGCCAGCACTCACTCCCTAGCCTATAATGAGCAGTTCTTC,CASTHSLAYNEQFF
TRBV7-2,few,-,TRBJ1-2,TGTGCCAGCAGCTTAGATTCTCAGGGAGACTATGGCTACACCTTC,CASSLDSQGDYGYTF
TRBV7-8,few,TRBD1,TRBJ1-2,TGTGCCAGCAGCTTAGCGATGGGAACAGGGGGCTTTGGCTACACCTTC,CASSLAMGTGGFGYTF